This T cell receptor (beta chain) comes out of a study of T cell clones after liver transplantation. About the study: Immunosuppression withdrawal was tried within 2 years after liver transplantation in this trial. Until 12-24 months post-transplant, subjects got standard immunosuppression and no induction. Timepoints were pre-transplant, pre-withdrawal, and after withdrawal was completed or failed.

Study results and limitations: A significant post-transplant drop in circulating graft-donor-reactive CD4 TCRbeta sequences occurred in most of the 8 subjects.

About this clone itself: Its target is unknown.

Clones were read by immunoSEQ multiplex PCR, and TCRdb kept only the in-frame ones, dropping some. Of around 110,000 clones listed, about nine tenths were seen once; the top ten hold 0.75% to 0.85%. V lost 3 bases and J lost 0; bases outside the gene matches: 8. This CDR3 spans 17 amino acids. Germline assignment: CDR1 SGHVS and CDR2 FQNEAQ. This sequence was found in a human patient who received a liver transplant. Some T cells may trace back to the graft donor. The chain carries TRBV7-8 and TRBJ2-3; 8 bases agree with TRBD2. The source material was CD4+ T cells from blood, sampled 12 months after liver transplant. CDR3 DNA sequence: TGTGCCAGCAGCTTGACAACTAGCGGCCCCAGCACAGATACGCAGTATTTT. Protein product: CASSLTTSGPSTDTQYF.